Here is one T cell receptor (beta chain) with its context. Its antigen is not known. V gave up 7 bases and J gave up 4 bases; unmatched junction bases: 10. Germline lookup yields CDR1 SGHAT and CDR2 FQDESV (reference sequence). CDR3 length: 17 amino acids. The data stem from a study of OX40 agonist ivuxolimab in advanced cancers. The data were produced by immunoSEQ multiplex PCR, yet TCRdb's version contains in-frame clones alone and is incomplete. Here the sample spans some 44,000 clones, approximately 80% being singletons. Findings and limits, study-wide: Not determined was the antigen specificity of the expanded peripheral T cells.

The source was CD4+ or CD8+ T cells sorted from blood, collected in a trial of the OX40 agonist ivuxolimab. The source is an adult with an advanced solid tumor such as melanoma, head and neck, liver or kidney cancer. J is TRBJ2-5 and V is TRBV11-1; 15 bases match TRBD2. CDR3 loop: CASTLGLAGGPGETQYF. The DNA of the CDR3 is TGTGCCAGCACCCTAGGACTAGCGGGAGGGCCAGGAGAGACCCAGTACTTC.